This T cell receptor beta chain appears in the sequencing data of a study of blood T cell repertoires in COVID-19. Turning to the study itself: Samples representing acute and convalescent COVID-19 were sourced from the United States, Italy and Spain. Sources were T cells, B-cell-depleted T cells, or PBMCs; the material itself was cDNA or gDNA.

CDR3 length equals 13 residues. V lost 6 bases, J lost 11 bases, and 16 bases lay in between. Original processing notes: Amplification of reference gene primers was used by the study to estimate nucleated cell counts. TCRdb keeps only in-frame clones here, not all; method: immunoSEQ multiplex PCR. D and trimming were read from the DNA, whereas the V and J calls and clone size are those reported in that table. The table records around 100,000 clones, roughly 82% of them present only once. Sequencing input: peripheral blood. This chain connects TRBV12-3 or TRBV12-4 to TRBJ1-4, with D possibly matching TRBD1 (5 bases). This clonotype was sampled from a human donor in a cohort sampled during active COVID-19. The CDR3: CASSPGGEGKLFF. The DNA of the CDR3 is TGTGCCAGCAGCCCTGGGGGGGAGGGGAAACTGTTTTTT.